This T cell receptor (beta chain) was captured by sequencing in a study of shared clonotypes between healthy human individuals. Overall study: Each donor had three CD4 naive, three CD4 memory, two CD8 naive and one CD8 memory plate. Study-wide results and limits: Some naive CD4 clonotypes, roughly 5%, turned up in common across a handful of donors.

TCRdb keeps only in-frame clones here, not all; method: immunoSEQ multiplex PCR. The table records roughly 1.4 million clones, 98% to 99% of them present only once. Concerning this clone: Its specificity is not known.

CDR1 is SQVTM and CDR2 is ANQGSEA in the germline V gene. The junction had 14 bases not matched to a gene; V was cut back by 5 bases and J by 2 bases. This CDR3 spans 17 amino acids. The source of this sequence is a man aged 25-40 years in good health. Sequencing input: naive CD4+ T cells sorted from blood. Subset denoted: CD45RA+ positively selected. The V gene is TRBV29-1, the J gene TRBJ2-3, with 9 bases fitting TRBD2. CDR3 nucleotides: TGCAGCGTTCACGAACCCAGACTAGCGGCCTTCACAGATACGCAGTATTTT. Protein product: CSVHEPRLAAFTDTQYF.